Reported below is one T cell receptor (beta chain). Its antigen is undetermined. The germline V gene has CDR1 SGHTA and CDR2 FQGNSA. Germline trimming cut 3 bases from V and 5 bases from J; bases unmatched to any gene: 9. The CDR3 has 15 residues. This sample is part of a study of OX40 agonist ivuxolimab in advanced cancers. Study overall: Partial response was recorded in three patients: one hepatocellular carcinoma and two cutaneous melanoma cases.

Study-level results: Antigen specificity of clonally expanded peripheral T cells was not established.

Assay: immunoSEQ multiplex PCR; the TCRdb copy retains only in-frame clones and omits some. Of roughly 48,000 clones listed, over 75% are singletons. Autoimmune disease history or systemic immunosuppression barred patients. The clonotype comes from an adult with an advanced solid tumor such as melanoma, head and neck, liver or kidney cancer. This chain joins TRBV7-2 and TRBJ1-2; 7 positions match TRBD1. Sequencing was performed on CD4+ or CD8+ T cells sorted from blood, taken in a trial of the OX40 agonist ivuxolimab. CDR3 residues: CASSLETGIKYGYTF. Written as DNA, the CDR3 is TGTGCCAGCAGCTTGGAGACAGGGATCAAGTATGGCTACACCTTC.